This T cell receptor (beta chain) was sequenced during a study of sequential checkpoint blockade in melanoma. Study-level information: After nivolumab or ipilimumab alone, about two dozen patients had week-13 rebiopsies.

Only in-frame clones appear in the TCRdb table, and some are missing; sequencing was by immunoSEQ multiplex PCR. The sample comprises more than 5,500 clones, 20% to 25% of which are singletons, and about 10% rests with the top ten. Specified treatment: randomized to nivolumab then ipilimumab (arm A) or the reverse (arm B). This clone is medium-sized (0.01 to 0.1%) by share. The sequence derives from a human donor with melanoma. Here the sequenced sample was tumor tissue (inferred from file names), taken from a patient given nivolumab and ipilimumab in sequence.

The CDR3 spells CASSGQGNLNTEAFF. The CDR3 region has the DNA TGTGCCAGCAGTGGACAAGGGAACTTGAACACTGAAGCTTTCTTT. This rearrangement joins TRBV11-3 to TRBJ1-1; tentatively, D is TRBD1 (5 bases). V lost 6 bases, J lost 0 bases, and 14 bases lay in between. Germline V CDR1 and CDR2: SGHNT, YENEEA. The CDR3 totals 15 residues.